The rows below give T cell receptor beta chains drawn from one sample of a study of a mutant IDH1 vaccine in newly diagnosed glioma. TCRdb's copy holds only in-frame clones and misses some; the assay was immunoSEQ multiplex PCR. Altogether tens of thousands of clones are present, approximately 80% being singletons, with the ten largest covering about 1.7%. The sample was PBMCs, taken from a glioma patient treated with radiotherapy, temozolomide or both. These TCRs come from a middle-aged woman with glioma. The CDR3 runs from the conserved cysteine through the conserved F or W. The order of the fields is D gene, clone size, J gene, V gene, CDR3 DNA, CDR3 protein. The D gene is left open where the match is weak. Part of the rows lack a size; the others show once, few, many or a class for expanded clones.

>TRBD1|.|TRBJ1-2|TRBV5-6
TGTGCCAGCAGCTTAGACAGGGAGAACTATGGCTACACCTTC
CASSLDRENYGYTF
>.|.|TRBJ1-5|TRBV7-8
TGTGCCAGCAGCGGGGGAGGGGGTGGCTATCAGCCCCAGCATTTT
CASSGGGGGYQPQHF
>.|.|TRBJ1-2|TRBV4-2
TGTGCCAGCAGCCAACCTGACAGCTATGGCTACACCTTC
CASSQPDSYGYTF
>.|few|TRBJ1-5|TRBV10-3
TGTGCCATCAGCGGACGGGGCGAACAGCCCCAGCATTTT
CAISGRGEQPQHF
>.|few|TRBJ1-2|TRBV30
TGTGCCTGGGACGGGACAAAATATGGCTACACCTTC
CAWDGTKYGYTF
>.|.|TRBJ2-7|TRBV9
TGTGCCAGCAGCTCGCAGCCCGCCCTCTCCTACGAGCAGTACTTC
CASSSQPALSYEQYF
>TRBD1|.|TRBJ2-7|TRBV30
TGTGCCTGGACGGGGGGACAGGGAGTACACGAGCAGTACTTC
CAWTGGQGVHEQYF
>TRBD2|.|TRBJ2-3|TRBV5-1
TGCGCCAGCAGCCATAGCGGGGGGGGCACTAGCACAGATACGCAGTATTTT
CASSHSGGGTSTDTQYF
>TRBD1|.|TRBJ2-5|TRBV27
TGTGCCAGCAGTCCTTGGACAGGGGTATGGCAGACCCAGTACTTC
CASSPWTGVWQTQYF
>.|few|TRBJ2-2|TRBV11-2
TGTGCCAGCAGCTCGAGACCAGAACTCAACACCGGGGAGCTGTTTTTT
CASSSRPELNTGELFF
>TRBD2|.|TRBJ2-3|TRBV5-1
TGCGCCAGCAGCTTTGCGGGGGGGCTTGTAGATACGCAGTATTTT
CASSFAGGLVDTQYF
>.|few|TRBJ1-6|TRBV30
TGTGCCTGGGCCGCGGGTACTAATTCACCCCTCCACTTT
CAWAAGTNSPLHF
>.|.|TRBJ1-1|TRBV5-3
TGTGCCAGAAGCCGGAGAGGCGACACGAACACTGAAGCTTTCTTT
CARSRRGDTNTEAFF
>TRBD1|once|TRBJ1-6|TRBV18
TGTGCCAGCTCACAGGGGGCTTCCTATAATTCACCCCTCCACTTT
CASSQGASYNSPLHF
>.|.|TRBJ2-1|TRBV18
TGTGCCAGCTCACCGGTAGGGAGGAATGAGCAGTTCTTC
CASSPVGRNEQFF
>.|.|TRBJ1-1|TRBV2
TGTGCCAGCAGTGGAACAGGACCTGAAGCTTTCTTT
CASSGTGPEAFF
>TRBD1|.|TRBJ2-7|TRBV30
TGTGCCTGGAGTCCCCTGGACAGGGTTGTATACGAGCAGTACTTC
CAWSPLDRVVYEQYF
>.|.|TRBJ1-4|TRBV5-5
TGTGCCAGCACCTCGATGGATGAAAAACTGTTTTTT
CASTSMDEKLFF
>.|few|TRBJ1-1|TRBV2
TGTGCCAGCAGAAAGGAGGGGATGAACACTGAAGCTTTCTTT
CASRKEGMNTEAFF
>.|.|TRBJ2-7|TRBV14
TGTGCCAGCAGCCAAGGGGATGGAAGACTCTCCTACGAGCAGTACTTC
CASSQGDGRLSYEQYF
>.|.|TRBJ2-2|TRBV13
TGTGCCAGCAGCTCCAGGACGCCCGCGAACACCGGGGAGCTGTTTTTT
CASSSRTPANTGELFF
>TRBD2|.|TRBJ2-1|TRBV2
TGTGCCAGCAGGGCAGGGACTAGGGATGAGCAGTTCTTC
CASRAGTRDEQFF
>TRBD1|.|TRBJ1-2|TRBV5-6
TGTGCCAGCATCTTACAGGGGGCGAACTATGGCTACACCTTC
CASILQGANYGYTF
>.|few|TRBJ2-6|TRBV30
TGTGCCTGGGGATCCGCTGGGGCCAACGTCCTGACTTTC
CAWGSAGANVLTF
>.|.|TRBJ2-7|TRBV5-5
TGTGCCAGCAGCCCCGCTAGGGGGAGCTCCTACGAGCAGTACTTC
CASSPARGSSYEQYF
>TRBD1|few|TRBJ1-1|TRBV5-1
TGCGCCAGCAGCCACGGACAGGGGGAGGTTACTGAAGCTTTCTTT
CASSHGQGEVTEAFF
>TRBD2|.|TRBJ2-2|TRBV7-2
TGTGCCAGCAGCTTAGCGGGGGGGAAAACCGGGGAGCTGTTTTTT
CASSLAGGKTGELFF
>.|.|TRBJ2-2|TRBV7-7
TGTGCTAGCAGCATTGGGGCGGGGACCGGGGAGCTGTTTTTT
CASSIGAGTGELFF
>.|medium-sized|TRBJ1-5|TRBV6-1
TGTGCCAGCAGTGAGGAGGTTCTCTTACAAACCCAGCATTTT
CASSEEVLLQTQHF
>.|.|TRBJ1-2|TRBV7-2
TGTGCCAGCAGCTCGGGGGTGGGGGGATACTATGGCTACACCTTC
CASSSGVGGYYGYTF
>.|.|TRBJ2-7|TRBV5-1
TGCGCCAGCAGCTTGGGTACCTACTACGAGCAGTACTTC
CASSLGTYYEQYF
>TRBD1|once|TRBJ2-3|TRBV29-1
TGCAGCGTTGAAGGGGAATCGAACAGGGGGCCGTCAGATACGCAGTATTTT
CSVEGESNRGPSDTQYF
>.|.|TRBJ2-1|TRBV6-5
TGTGCCAGCAGTACCGGGACAAGCTCCTACAATGAGCAGTTCTTC
CASSTGTSSYNEQFF
>TRBD1|.|TRBJ1-4|TRBV9
TGTGCCAGCAGCGTAGGCCAGGGGGGATGGTCTAATGAAAAACTGTTTTTT
CASSVGQGGWSNEKLFF
>.|.|TRBJ2-2|TRBV5-1
TGCGCCAGCAGCTTATCGAGAGCCGGGGAGCTGTTTTTT
CASSLSRAGELFF
>TRBD1|.|TRBJ1-6|TRBV11-2
TGTGCCAGCAGCCCATGGACAGGGCCCCAGGCCCCCTATAATTCACCCCTCCACTTT
CASSPWTGPQAPYNSPLHF
>.|.|TRBJ2-3|TRBV2
TGTGCCAAGGGGAGGGAAGGGGGAGATACGCAGTATTTT
CAKGREGGDTQYF
>.|.|TRBJ2-2|TRBV15
TGTGCCACCAGCAGAGATCTCCTTTCCCCCGAGCGGGAGCTGTTTTTT
CATSRDLLSPERELFF
>TRBD1|once|TRBJ2-5|TRBV6-6
TGTGCCAGCACCAGGGGGCAAGAGACCCAGTACTTC
CASTRGQETQYF